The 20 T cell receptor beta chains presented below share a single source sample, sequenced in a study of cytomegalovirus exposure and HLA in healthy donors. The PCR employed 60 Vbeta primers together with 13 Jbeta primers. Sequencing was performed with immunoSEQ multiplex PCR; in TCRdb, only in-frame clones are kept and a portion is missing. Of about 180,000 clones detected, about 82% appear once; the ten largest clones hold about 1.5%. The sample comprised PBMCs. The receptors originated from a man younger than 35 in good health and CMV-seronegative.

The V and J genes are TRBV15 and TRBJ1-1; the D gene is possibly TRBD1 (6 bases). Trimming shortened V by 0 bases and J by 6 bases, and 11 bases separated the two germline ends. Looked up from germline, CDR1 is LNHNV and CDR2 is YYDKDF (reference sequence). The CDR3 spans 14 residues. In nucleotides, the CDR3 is TGTGCCACCAGCAGAGACAGGGGAAGGCCTGAAGCTTTCTTT. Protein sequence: CATSRDRGRPEAFF.

The CDR3 sequence: CASSIDRARGHQPQHF. Here the CDR3 DNA reads TGTGCCAGTAGTATAGATCGAGCCAGGGGTCATCAGCCCCAGCATTTT. The gene calls are TRBV19 and TRBJ1-5; TRBD1 might be the D (6 bases). This CDR3 has 16 residues. V dropped 0 bases and J dropped 5 bases, with 14 bases sitting between them. CDR1 is LNHDA, CDR2 SQIVND, per germline (reference sequence).

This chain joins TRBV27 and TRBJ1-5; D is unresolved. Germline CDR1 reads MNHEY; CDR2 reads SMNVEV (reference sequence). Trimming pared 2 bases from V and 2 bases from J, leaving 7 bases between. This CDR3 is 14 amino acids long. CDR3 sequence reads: CASSLRPGNQPQHF. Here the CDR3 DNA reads TGTGCCAGCAGTTTACGTCCGGGCAATCAGCCCCAGCATTTT.

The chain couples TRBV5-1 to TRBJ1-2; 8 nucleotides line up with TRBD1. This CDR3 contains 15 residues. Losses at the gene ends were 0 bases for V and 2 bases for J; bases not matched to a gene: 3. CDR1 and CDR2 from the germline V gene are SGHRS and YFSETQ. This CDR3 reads CASSLAGGENYGYTF. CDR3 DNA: TGCGCCAGCAGCTTGGCAGGGGGCGAGAACTATGGCTACACCTTC.

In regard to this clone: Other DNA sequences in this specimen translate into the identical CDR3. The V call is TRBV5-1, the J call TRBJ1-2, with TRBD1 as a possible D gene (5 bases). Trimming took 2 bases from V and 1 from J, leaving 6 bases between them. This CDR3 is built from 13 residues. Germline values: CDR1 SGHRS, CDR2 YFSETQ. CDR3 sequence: CASSFRVNYGYTF. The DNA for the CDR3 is TGCGCCAGCAGCTTCAGGGTTAACTATGGCTACACCTTC.

This chain's CDR3 is CATGRGGNTGELFF. Here the CDR3 DNA reads TGTGCCACCGGGCGGGGGGGGAACACCGGGGAGCTGTTTTTT. The chain carries TRBV2 and TRBJ2-2; TRBD2 aligns across 9 bases. CDR1 is SNHLY and CDR2 is FYNNEI in the germline V gene. The V and J ends lost 10 bases and 1 base, in that order; junction bases with no gene match: 4. The CDR3 contains 14 residues.

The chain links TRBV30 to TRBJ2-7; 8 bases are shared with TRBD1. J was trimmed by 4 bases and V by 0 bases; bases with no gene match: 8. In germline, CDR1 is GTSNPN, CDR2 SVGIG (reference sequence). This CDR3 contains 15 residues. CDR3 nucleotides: TGTGCCTGGAGTGTAGCGGTCAGGGGGCGGTACGAGCAGTACTTC. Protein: CAWSVAVRGRYEQYF. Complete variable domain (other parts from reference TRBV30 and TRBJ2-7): SQTIHQWPATLVQPVGSPLSLECTVEGTSNPNLYWYRQAAGRGLQLLFYSVGIGQISSEVPQNLSASRPQDRQFILSSKKLLLSDSGFYLCAWSVAVRGRYEQYFGPGTRLTVT.

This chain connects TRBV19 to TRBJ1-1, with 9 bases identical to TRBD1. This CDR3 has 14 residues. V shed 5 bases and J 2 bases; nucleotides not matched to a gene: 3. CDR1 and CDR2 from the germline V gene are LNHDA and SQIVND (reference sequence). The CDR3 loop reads CASSWGQGNTEAFF. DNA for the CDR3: TGTGCCAGTAGTTGGGGACAGGGCAACACTGAAGCTTTCTTT.

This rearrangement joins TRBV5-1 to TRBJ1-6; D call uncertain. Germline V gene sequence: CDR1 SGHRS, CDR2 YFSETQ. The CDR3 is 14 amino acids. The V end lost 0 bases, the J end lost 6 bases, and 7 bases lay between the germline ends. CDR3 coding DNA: TGCGCCAGCAGCTTGGGGCAGATTAATTCACCCCTCCACTTT. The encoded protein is CASSLGQINSPLHF.

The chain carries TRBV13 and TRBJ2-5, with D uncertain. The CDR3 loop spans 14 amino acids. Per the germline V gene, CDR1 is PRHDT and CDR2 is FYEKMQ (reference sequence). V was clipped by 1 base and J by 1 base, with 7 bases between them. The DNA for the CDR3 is TGTGCCAGCAGCTTAGCTGGCTCCCAAGAGACCCAGTACTTC. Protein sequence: CASSLAGSQETQYF.

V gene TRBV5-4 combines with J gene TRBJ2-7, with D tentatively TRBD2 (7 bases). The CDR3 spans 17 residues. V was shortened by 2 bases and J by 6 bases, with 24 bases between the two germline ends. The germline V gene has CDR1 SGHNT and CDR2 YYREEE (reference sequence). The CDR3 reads CASSFGGGAAWRSEQYF. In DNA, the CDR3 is TGTGCCAGCAGCTTTGGTGGGGGGGCGGCCTGGAGGTCCGAGCAGTACTTC.

CDR3 in amino acids: CASSYSGGDNSPLHF. The CDR3 nucleotides are TGTGCCAGCAGTTACAGTGGGGGGGATAATTCACCCCTCCACTTT. The chain couples TRBV6-5 to TRBJ1-6; maybe TRBD1 (5 bases). This CDR3 is 15 amino acids long. Germline CDR1 reads MNHEY; CDR2 reads SVGAGI. The V gene lost 2 bases and the J gene lost 5 bases, with 10 bases spanning the gap.

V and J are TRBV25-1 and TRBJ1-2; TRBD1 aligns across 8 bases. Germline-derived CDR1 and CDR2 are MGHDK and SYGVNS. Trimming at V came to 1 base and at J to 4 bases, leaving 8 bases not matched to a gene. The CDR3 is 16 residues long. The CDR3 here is CASSEWGGQGGYGYTF. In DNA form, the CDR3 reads TGTGCCAGCAGTGAATGGGGAGGACAGGGAGGCTATGGCTACACCTTC.

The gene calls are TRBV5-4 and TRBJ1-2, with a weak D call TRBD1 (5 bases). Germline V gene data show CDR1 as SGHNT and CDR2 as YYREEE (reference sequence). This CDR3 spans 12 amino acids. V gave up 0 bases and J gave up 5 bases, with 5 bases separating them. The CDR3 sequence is CASSLAGYGYTF. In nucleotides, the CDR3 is TGTGCCAGCAGCTTGGCAGGGTATGGCTACACCTTC.

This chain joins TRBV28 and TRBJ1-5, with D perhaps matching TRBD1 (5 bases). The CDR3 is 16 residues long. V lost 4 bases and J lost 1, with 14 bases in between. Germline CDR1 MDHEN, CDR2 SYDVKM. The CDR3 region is CASSSPAGGSNQPQHF. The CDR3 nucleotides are TGTGCCAGCAGTTCCCCGGCCGGGGGAAGCAATCAGCCCCAGCATTTT. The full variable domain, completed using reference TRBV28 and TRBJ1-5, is DVKVTQSSRYLVKRTGEKVFLECVQDMDHENMFWYRQDPGLGLRLIYFSYDVKMKEKGDIPEGYSVSREKKERFSLILESASTNQTSMYLCASSSPAGGSNQPQHFGDGTRLSIL.

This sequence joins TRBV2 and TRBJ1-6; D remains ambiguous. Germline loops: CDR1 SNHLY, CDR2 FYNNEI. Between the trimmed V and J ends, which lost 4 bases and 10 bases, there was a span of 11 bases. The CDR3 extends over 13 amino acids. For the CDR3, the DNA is TGTGCCAGCAGTGGAGGCACCGACTCACCCCTCCACTTT. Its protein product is CASSGGTDSPLHF.

DNA of the CDR3: TGTGCCAGCAGCGTTGGGTTCAGGGCGGGGGGCACTGAAGCTTTCTTT. Residues: CASSVGFRAGGTEAFF. The chain employs TRBV9 and TRBJ1-1, with a tentative D call TRBD1 (5 bases). The germline V gene has CDR1 SGDLS and CDR2 YYNGEE. Trimming cost V 2 bases and J 4 bases, with 18 bases left between them. The CDR3 has 16 amino acids.

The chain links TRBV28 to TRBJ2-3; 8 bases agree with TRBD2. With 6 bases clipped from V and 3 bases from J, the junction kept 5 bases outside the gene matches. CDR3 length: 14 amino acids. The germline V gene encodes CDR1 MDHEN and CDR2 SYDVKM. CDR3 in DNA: TGTGCCAGCAGCCCGGGGGGGATGACAGATACGCAGTATTTT. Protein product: CASSPGGMTDTQYF.

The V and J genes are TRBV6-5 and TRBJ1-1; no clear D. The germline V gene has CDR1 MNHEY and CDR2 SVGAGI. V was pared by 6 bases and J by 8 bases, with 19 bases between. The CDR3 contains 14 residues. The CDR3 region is CASRAYRGPREAFF. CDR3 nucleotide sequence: TGTGCCAGCAGGGCGTATCGGGGTCCCCGAGAAGCTTTCTTT.

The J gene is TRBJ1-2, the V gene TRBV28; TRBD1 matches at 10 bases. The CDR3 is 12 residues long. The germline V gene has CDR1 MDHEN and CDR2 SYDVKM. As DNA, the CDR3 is TGTGCTACCGGGACAGGGGATGACGGCTACACCTTC. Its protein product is CATGTGDDGYTF.